The present T cell receptor (beta chain) was sequenced within a study of OX40 agonist ivuxolimab in advanced cancers. As for the study in general: Aged roughly 23 to 85 with a mean of 60 years, they were almost 85% male. Patients with prior anti-PD-1, anti-PD-L1 or anti-CTLA-4 therapy were eligible; 40% had some.

Study-wide points: The average count of expanded clones was higher among CD8+ T cells than among CD4+. With doses of 0.1-3.0 mg/kg, partial responders showed among the lowest clonal expansion.

The method was immunoSEQ multiplex PCR; TCRdb's version includes in-frame clones alone and lacks a portion of them. The table records 25,000 to 35,000 clones, 65% to 90% of them present only once. Deletions cut 6 bases from V and 0 bases from J, with 15 bases between. CDR3 size: 16 residues. Germline values: CDR1 MDHEN, CDR2 SYDVKM. Concerning this clone: Its antigen is not identified.

The source is an adult with an advanced solid tumor such as melanoma, head and neck, liver or kidney cancer. The chain has TRBV28 and TRBJ1-3; the D gene is possibly TRBD1 (6 bases). The sequences come from CD4+ or CD8+ T cells sorted from blood, collected in a trial of the OX40 agonist ivuxolimab. As DNA, the CDR3 is TGTGCCAGCAGGATGAGGGGGATCCCCTCTGGAAACACCATATATTTT. This translates into CASRMRGIPSGNTIYF.